This T cell receptor (beta chain) was retrieved from a study of blood T cell repertoires in COVID-19. Across the whole study: Acute and convalescent COVID-19 samples came from the United States, Italy and Spain.

This clone is a singleton in its sample. The table came from immunoSEQ multiplex PCR; TCRdb's copy has only in-frame clones and leaves some out. The sample records under 200,000 clones, about 87% being singletons. This CDR3 has 16 amino acids. V gave up 5 bases and J gave up 2 bases; unmatched junction bases: 8. Germline assignment: CDR1 SGHRS and CDR2 YFSETQ. The TCR sequence derives from a woman in her fifties or sixties who had recovered from COVID-19. The source material was peripheral blood. The chain links TRBV5-1 to TRBJ1-4; 8 bases fit TRBD1. CDR3 amino acids: CASSQRTGFTNEKLFF. The CDR3 DNA follows: TGCGCCAGCAGTCAGAGGACAGGGTTTACTAATGAAAAACTGTTTTTT. Complete variable domain (other parts from reference TRBV5-1 and TRBJ1-4): KAGVTQTPRYLIKTRGQQVTLSCSPISGHRSVSWYQQTPGQGLQFLFEYFSETQRNKGNFPGRFSGRQFSNSRSEMNVSTLELGDSALYLCASSQRTGFTNEKLFFGSGTQLSVL.